The T cell receptor (beta chain) under discussion was sequenced for a study of cytomegalovirus exposure and HLA in healthy donors. Study-level results: Analyzed later, most CMV-associated TCR beta chains appeared HLA-restricted.

PCR was performed using 60 Vbeta and 13 Jbeta primers. In the authors' methods: Approximately 12 million of about 88 million unique TCR beta chains were shared, per a later count. This table comes from immunoSEQ multiplex PCR, and its TCRdb copy is limited to in-frame clones, with some not included. The D gene and trimming were derived from the DNA, and the V and J assignments and clone size from that table. The sample yields about 150,000 clones, approximately 9% seen once. This clone was seen only a few times. What it binds is unknown. The germline V gene encodes CDR1 MNHNS and CDR2 SASEGT. V gave up 5 bases and J gave up 5 bases, with 9 bases separating them. This CDR3 contains 12 residues.

The TCR originated in a male donor in good health and CMV-seronegative. The V gene is TRBV6-1, the J gene TRBJ2-5; D is perhaps TRBD2 (5 bases). Sequences were obtained from PBMCs. This CDR3 is CASSLRDETQYF. The CDR3 nucleotides read TGTGCCAGCAGTTTGAGGGATGAGACCCAGTACTTC.